This TCR beta chain was recovered during a study of T cells in Graves' hyperthyroidism and ophthalmopathy. Study information: Sampling of peripheral blood happened at initial diagnosis, prior to any treatment.

This clonotype was seen more than once but under ten times. Antigen specificity is unknown. General study results and limits: Blood held most thyroid clonotypes expanded above 0.001 frequency. Median prediction lead before ophthalmopathy onset was 5.5 to 7 months with the model.

Germline V CDR1 and CDR2: LNHDA, SQIVND (reference sequence). This CDR3 has 16 residues. The trim removed 4 bases at V and 3 bases at J, leaving 7 bases unmatched. It was RNA transcripts that yielded the amplified TCR beta CDR3 regions. Using the HTBI primer set, a first-round RT-PCR was run on the TCR CDR3. A single record per CDR3 protein comes from TCRdb applying MiXCR to the multiplex PCR reads. This sample yields 450,000 to 650,000 distinct CDR3 sequences, of which over 12% are seen a single time; roughly 7.1% belongs to the top ten. The PBMCs studied were ones that came from 8 to 10 ml fresh peripheral blood.

The TCR originated in a woman between 18 and 29 years old with Graves' ophthalmopathy. The specimen sequenced was blood. The V and J genes are TRBV19 and TRBJ2-3; 10 nucleotides align to TRBD2. The CDR3 DNA reads as TGTGCCAGTAGTACGGGTAGCGGGAGGTCGACAGATACGCAGTATTTT. Protein product: CASSTGSGRSTDTQYF.